This entry is about one T cell receptor beta chain. This clone has only a few counts. It has no known antigen specificity. No qualities accompany the bases; no much larger clone lies one base away. Relative to germline, V is missing 6 bases and J is missing 5 bases, with 6 bases of the junction outside any gene match. Per the germline V gene, SNHLY is the CDR1 and FYNNEI is the CDR2. Spanning cysteine to phenylalanine, the CDR3 consists of 14 amino acids. Only the CDR3 region is kept as DNA, spanning 42 bases read in frame from base 1. The Quick-DNA Microprep Kit was used to extract genomic DNA from the sorted cells. TCRbeta DNA was amplified with the immunoSEQ hsTCRbeta kit following the manufacturer's protocol. An Illumina MiSeq instrument was used to sequence the TCRbeta libraries. Per the original workflow: Removing out-of-frame sequences left 2,204,828 distinct TCRbeta sequences, an average of around 62,000 per individual. Two values were used to score each individual: the count of 150 to 200 previously reported CMV-associated TCRbeta sequences and the total count of productive distinct TCRbeta sequences. A beta-binomial model was reimplemented in Python, and scikit-learn random forests with default parameters were trained on data from the US cohort. On the Belgian cohort, classifier performance was reported as the median AUC, along with percentile confidence intervals, across 10,000 bootstrap iterations. TCRdb stores this immuneACCESS table with in-frame sequences only. Part of the clones is absent; in the studies checked, under half of the shortfall reflects unresolved V genes, and no reason is known for the rest. V and J calls and clone size are those listed in that table; D and trimming were worked out from the DNA. The sample profile shows about 25,000 clones; approximately 75% of them were found once. Less than 1.2% of the sample goes to the ten largest clones.

This sample is drawn from a study of memory CD4+ T cells and cytomegalovirus serostatus (dated by TCRdb to between 2018 and 2020). Describing the broader study: The cohort included roughly 33 healthy adults from Belgium, of whom 9 were CMV seropositive and roughly 24 were CMV seronegative. The study sequenced CD4+ memory TCRbeta repertoires of a Belgian cohort with known cytomegalovirus serostatus to replicate a published TCR-based CMV serostatus classifier.

On the study overall, not on this receptor specifically: The original-framework classifier achieved a median bootstrapped AUC of 0.95 with a 95% CI of 0.76-1.00 on the Belgian cohort. For predicting CMV serostatus, the median bootstrapped AUC was 0.95 using the original framework and over 0.9 using a US-trained random forest. Only CD4+CD45RO+ memory cells were sequenced, in contrast to the original study, which included naive and memory CD4+ and CD8+ populations. The results were interpreted as suggesting that the CMV-associated TCR signature is largely present in the CD4+ memory repertoire. Of under 200 previously reported CMV-associated TCRbeta sequences, approximately 70 appeared in the CD4+ memory repertoires, each in one to five individuals.

A FACSAria II was used to sort memory CD4+ T cells, defined as single viable CD3+CD4+CD8-CD45RO+ cells. To determine CMV serostatus, a Roche Elecsys assay was used that detects serum IgG against CMV pp150, pp28, p38 and p52. Following thawing, total CD4+ T cells were enriched through positive selection using CD4 magnetic microbeads. The samples came from a different study that was designed specifically to examine the CD4+ T cell memory repertoire. Peripheral blood mononuclear cells were isolated and cryopreserved following standard operating procedures; serum was stored at -80 °C. The staining relied on CD3-PerCP (BW264/56), CD4-APC (RPA-T4), CD45RO-PE (UCHT1) and CD8-Pacific Orange (3B5) antibodies, and Sytox blue was used to exclude non-viable cells.

Sequencing was carried out using memory CD4+ T cells from blood. The clonotype was recovered from an adult in good health and CMV-seronegative. The rearranged chain carries TRBV2 and TRBJ1-1; 10 nucleotides in the junction match TRBD1. Here the CDR3 is given as CASRGQGRSTEAFF. The bases are TGTGCCAGCAGGGGACAGGGGCGGAGTACTGAAGCTTTCTTT.